Listed below are T cell receptor beta chains from one sample, sequenced in a study of T cell repertoires in cytomegalovirus infection. TCRdb fed the reads into MiXCR, producing one record per CDR3 protein. In the table there are about 52,000 distinct CDR3 sequences, about 18% of which are singletons. Their cognate antigens are unknown. Sample: CD8+ T cells from cultured PBMCs, taken from culture after CMV antigen stimulation. The source of these receptors is a human donor in good health (CMV status not recorded). Some clones in this sample may be carry-over from other donors' samples. CDR3s leave out the opening cysteine and the closing phenylalanine or tryptophan.

j_gene: TRBJ1-5
v_gene: TRBV7-6
CDR3aa: ASSSSRQAYQPQH

j_gene: TRBJ2-6
v_gene: TRBV6-2/TRBV6-3
CDR3aa: ATQPRDLFRANVLT

j_gene: TRBJ2-1
v_gene: TRBV6-2/TRBV6-3
CDR3aa: ASVQLAGARDEQF

j_gene: TRBJ1-5
v_gene: TRBV7-2
CDR3aa: ASSTGTINQPQH

j_gene: TRBJ2-1
v_gene: TRBV7-9
CDR3aa: ATRTSGGANEQF

j_gene: TRBJ1-1
v_gene: TRBV7-6
CDR3aa: ASSSTTGGTEAF

j_gene: TRBJ1-6
v_gene: TRBV27
CDR3aa: ASLDRSPLH

j_gene: TRBJ1-5
v_gene: TRBV4-1
CDR3aa: ASSPPGVQPQH

j_gene: TRBJ2-1
v_gene: TRBV7-4
CDR3aa: ASSLGRPVGTRGTYNEQF

j_gene: TRBJ2-6
v_gene: TRBV6-5
CDR3aa: ASSLGASGANVLT

j_gene: TRBJ2-7
v_gene: TRBV7-9
CDR3aa: ASSLASGSYEQY

j_gene: TRBJ2-3
v_gene: TRBV2
CDR3aa: ASTGNFGDGKKTSTDTQY

j_gene: TRBJ2-7
v_gene: TRBV6-6
CDR3aa: ASSTWGQDFEQY

j_gene: TRBJ2-7
v_gene: TRBV19
CDR3aa: ASSPTVGGYEQY

j_gene: TRBJ1-1
v_gene: TRBV4-3
CDR3aa: ASSLWTDLNTEAF

j_gene: TRBJ1-2
v_gene: TRBV5-6
CDR3aa: ASSLSERRYGYT

j_gene: TRBJ2-7
v_gene: TRBV20-1
CDR3aa: SAVLRDLSSYEQY

j_gene: TRBJ2-7
v_gene: TRBV7-2
CDR3aa: ASSLAGPTRSYEQY

j_gene: TRBJ2-7
v_gene: TRBV28
CDR3aa: ASSLGTSGSEQY

j_gene: TRBJ2-1
v_gene: TRBV6-6
CDR3aa: ASSYSNGRLEYNEQF

j_gene: TRBJ2-5
v_gene: TRBV7-2
CDR3aa: ASSLGRRGPQETQY

j_gene: TRBJ2-7
v_gene: TRBV24-1
CDR3aa: ATDGTCSSVVYSYEQY

j_gene: TRBJ1-5
v_gene: TRBV27
CDR3aa: ASRPPGHYSNQPQH

j_gene: TRBJ2-5
v_gene: TRBV27
CDR3aa: ATKPGQGPETQY

j_gene: TRBJ2-5
v_gene: TRBV6-2/TRBV6-3
CDR3aa: ASSVGFQETQY

j_gene: TRBJ1-2
v_gene: TRBV4-3
CDR3aa: ASSQARDDRPRIYGYT

j_gene: TRBJ2-5
v_gene: TRBV7-4
CDR3aa: ASSFTAGGREAQY

j_gene: TRBJ2-2
v_gene: TRBV6-1
CDR3aa: ASSERDHGELF

j_gene: TRBJ2-1
v_gene: TRBV7-9
CDR3aa: ASSSPPRQDSYNEQF

j_gene: TRBJ1-3
v_gene: TRBV7-9
CDR3aa: ASRDLRSGNTIY

j_gene: TRBJ1-5
v_gene: TRBV18
CDR3aa: ASSQDRTGDSNQPQH

j_gene: TRBJ2-7
v_gene: TRBV7-8
CDR3aa: ASSLAQGKEQY

j_gene: TRBJ2-7
v_gene: TRBV7-9
CDR3aa: ASSLRPVEQY

j_gene: TRBJ2-6
v_gene: TRBV10-3
CDR3aa: AISERSGANVLT

j_gene: TRBJ2-7
v_gene: TRBV7-6
CDR3aa: ASSLGLLEQY

j_gene: TRBJ2-1
v_gene: TRBV7-3
CDR3aa: ASSLTRRGRNEQF

j_gene: TRBJ2-3
v_gene: TRBV28
CDR3aa: ASSLPVTDTQY

j_gene: TRBJ2-3
v_gene: TRBV6-2/TRBV6-3
CDR3aa: ASSYVGAGVADTQY

j_gene: TRBJ2-5
v_gene: TRBV6-5
CDR3aa: ASSYGAGTSGGAPQGTQY

j_gene: TRBJ1-1
v_gene: TRBV20-1
CDR3aa: SARDPGELNTEAF

j_gene: TRBJ1-6
v_gene: TRBV27
CDR3aa: ASSPRWGGINSPLH

j_gene: TRBJ2-7
v_gene: TRBV12-3/TRBV12-4
CDR3aa: ASSLKGRETYEQY

j_gene: TRBJ2-1
v_gene: TRBV9
CDR3aa: ASSVETSGSREQF

j_gene: TRBJ2-1
v_gene: TRBV18
CDR3aa: ASSPSGGVNYNEQF

j_gene: TRBJ2-1
v_gene: TRBV7-2
CDR3aa: ASSLTSVSSYNEQF

j_gene: TRBJ2-6
v_gene: TRBV27
CDR3aa: ASSSRQLSGANVLT

j_gene: TRBJ2-1
v_gene: TRBV19
CDR3aa: ASTQRGYSYNEQF

j_gene: TRBJ1-5
v_gene: TRBV6-2/TRBV6-3
CDR3aa: ASSYSEEINQPQH

j_gene: TRBJ2-2
v_gene: TRBV7-2
CDR3aa: ASRRDPGSGGELF

j_gene: TRBJ2-2
v_gene: TRBV29-1
CDR3aa: SVEDGEPTGELF

j_gene: TRBJ1-1
v_gene: TRBV10-3
CDR3aa: AAGTGRTEAF

j_gene: TRBJ2-2
v_gene: TRBV6-2/TRBV6-3
CDR3aa: ASSYAGTETGELF

j_gene: TRBJ2-7
v_gene: TRBV7-8
CDR3aa: ASSPNPLSSYEQY

j_gene: TRBJ2-1
v_gene: TRBV4-3
CDR3aa: ASSQGQGRSEQF

j_gene: TRBJ1-3
v_gene: TRBV7-2
CDR3aa: ASSTNRGLGNTIY

j_gene: TRBJ2-6
v_gene: TRBV11-2
CDR3aa: ASSLYREPGANVLT

j_gene: TRBJ1-2
v_gene: TRBV7-2
CDR3aa: ASSPRQGSSYGYT

j_gene: TRBJ1-4
v_gene: TRBV12-3/TRBV12-4
CDR3aa: ASSLNRATEKLF

j_gene: TRBJ1-1
v_gene: TRBV6-2/TRBV6-3
CDR3aa: DSSYSNTEAF

j_gene: TRBJ2-3
v_gene: TRBV28
CDR3aa: ASSLGQGAVDTQY